Detailed here is one T cell receptor beta chain. This sample stems from a study of blood T cells in healthy people across ages. The use of a sample-barcoded 5' primer and a J-beta primer mix characterized a second PCR of 7 to 11 cycles. TCRdb reanalysed the 5' RACE reads using MiXCR and keeps one entry per CDR3 protein. Among approximately 690,000 distinct CDR3 sequences listed, approximately 40% were seen once. Sequenced material: blood. This sequence originates from a man at least 80 years old in good health.

For the CDR3, the DNA is TGCAGCGTCGAGGATTCCACAGATACGCAGTATTTT. Translation gives CSVEDSTDTQYF. The chain couples TRBV29-1 to TRBJ2-3; D is undetermined. Germline values: CDR1 SQVTM, CDR2 ANQGSEA. This CDR3 spans 12 amino acids. With 6 bases removed from V and 2 bases from J, the gap between germline ends came to 9 bases.